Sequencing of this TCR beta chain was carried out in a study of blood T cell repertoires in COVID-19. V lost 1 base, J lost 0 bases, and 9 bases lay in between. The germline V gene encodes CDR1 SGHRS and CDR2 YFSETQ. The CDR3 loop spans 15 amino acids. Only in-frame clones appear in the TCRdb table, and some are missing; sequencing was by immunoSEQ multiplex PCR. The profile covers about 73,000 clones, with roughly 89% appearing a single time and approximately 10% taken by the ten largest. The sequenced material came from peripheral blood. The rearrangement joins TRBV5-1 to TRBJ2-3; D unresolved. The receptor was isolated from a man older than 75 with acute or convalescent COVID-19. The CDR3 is CASSLMEQSTDTQYF. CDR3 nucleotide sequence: TGCGCCAGCAGCTTGATGGAGCAGAGCACAGATACGCAGTATTTT.